This TCR beta chain appears in the sequencing data of a study of blood T cell repertoires in COVID-19. On the study more broadly: Samples representing acute and convalescent COVID-19 were sourced from the United States, Italy and Spain.

Original processing notes: Using reference gene primer amplification, nucleated cell counts were estimated. TCRdb keeps only in-frame clones here, not all; method: immunoSEQ multiplex PCR. V, J and clone size are those of that table, while D and trimming were read from the DNA. The table includes hundreds of thousands of clones, more than 75% detected once. Germline V CDR1 and CDR2: MNHEY, SMNVEV (reference sequence). Trimming left V 3 bases short and J 4 bases short, with 13 bases between. CDR3 length: 14 amino acids. The sample comprised peripheral blood. The rearrangement joins TRBV27 to TRBJ2-7; perhaps TRBD2 as D (6 bases). The receptor was derived from a man aged 55 to 70 who had recovered from COVID-19. CDR3: CASSFRWREYEQYF. Written as DNA, the CDR3 is TGTGCCAGCAGTTTTCGCTGGAGGGAGTACGAGCAGTACTTC.